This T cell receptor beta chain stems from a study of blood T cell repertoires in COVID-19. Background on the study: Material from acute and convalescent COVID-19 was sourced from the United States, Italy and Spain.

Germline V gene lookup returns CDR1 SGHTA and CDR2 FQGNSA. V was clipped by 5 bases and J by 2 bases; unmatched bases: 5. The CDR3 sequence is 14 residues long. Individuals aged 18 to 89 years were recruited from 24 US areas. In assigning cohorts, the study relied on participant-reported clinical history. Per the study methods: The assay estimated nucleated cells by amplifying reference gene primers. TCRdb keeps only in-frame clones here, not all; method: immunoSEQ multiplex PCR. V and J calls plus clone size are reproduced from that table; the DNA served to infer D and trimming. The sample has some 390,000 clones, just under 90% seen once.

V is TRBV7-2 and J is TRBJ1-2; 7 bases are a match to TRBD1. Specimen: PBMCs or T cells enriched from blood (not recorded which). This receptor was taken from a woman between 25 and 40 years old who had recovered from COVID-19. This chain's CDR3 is CASSPSTGNYGYTF. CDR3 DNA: TGTGCCAGCAGCCCTTCGACAGGGAACTATGGCTACACCTTC.